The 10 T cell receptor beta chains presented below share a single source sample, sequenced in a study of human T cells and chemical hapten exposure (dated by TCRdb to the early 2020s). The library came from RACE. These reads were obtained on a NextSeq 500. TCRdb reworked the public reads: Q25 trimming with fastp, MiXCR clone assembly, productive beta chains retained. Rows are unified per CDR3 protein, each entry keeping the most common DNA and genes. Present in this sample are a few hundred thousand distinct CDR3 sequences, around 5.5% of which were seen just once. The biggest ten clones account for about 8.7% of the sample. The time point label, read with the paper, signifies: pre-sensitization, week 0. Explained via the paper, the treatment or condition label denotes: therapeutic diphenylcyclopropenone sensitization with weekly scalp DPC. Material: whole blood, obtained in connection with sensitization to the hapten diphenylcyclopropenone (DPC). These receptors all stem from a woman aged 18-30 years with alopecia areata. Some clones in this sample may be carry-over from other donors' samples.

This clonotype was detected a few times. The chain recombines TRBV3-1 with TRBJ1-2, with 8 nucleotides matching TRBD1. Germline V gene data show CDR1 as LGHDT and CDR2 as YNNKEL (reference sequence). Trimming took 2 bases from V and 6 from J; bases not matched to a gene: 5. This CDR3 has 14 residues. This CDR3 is CASSQPSQGDGYTF. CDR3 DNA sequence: TGTGCCAGCAGCCAACCTTCACAGGGGGATGGCTACACCTTC.

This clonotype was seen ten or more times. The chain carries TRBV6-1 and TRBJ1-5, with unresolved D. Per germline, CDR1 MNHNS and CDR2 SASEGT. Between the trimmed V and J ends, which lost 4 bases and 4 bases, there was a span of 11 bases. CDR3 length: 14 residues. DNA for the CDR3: TGTGCCAGCAGTGTAAAGGGCTGGAATCAGCCCCAGCATTTT. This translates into CASSVKGWNQPQHF.

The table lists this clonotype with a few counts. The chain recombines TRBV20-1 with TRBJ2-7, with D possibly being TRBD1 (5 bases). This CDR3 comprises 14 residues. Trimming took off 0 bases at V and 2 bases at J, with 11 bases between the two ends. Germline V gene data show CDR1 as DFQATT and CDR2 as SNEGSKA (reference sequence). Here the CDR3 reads CSARDHRGTYEQYF. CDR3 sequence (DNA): TGCAGTGCTAGAGATCATAGGGGAACCTACGAGCAGTACTTC.

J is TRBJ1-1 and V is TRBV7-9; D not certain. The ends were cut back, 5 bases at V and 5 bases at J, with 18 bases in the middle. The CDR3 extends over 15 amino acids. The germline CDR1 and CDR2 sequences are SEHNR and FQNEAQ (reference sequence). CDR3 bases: TGTGCCAGCAGCCCTGGGCCCGACCGGAATACTGAAGCTTTCTTT. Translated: CASSPGPDRNTEAFF.

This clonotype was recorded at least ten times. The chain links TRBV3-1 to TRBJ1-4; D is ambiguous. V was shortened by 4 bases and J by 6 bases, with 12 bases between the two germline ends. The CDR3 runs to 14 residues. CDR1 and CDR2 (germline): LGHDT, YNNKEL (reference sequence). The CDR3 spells CASSPHPTDEKLFF. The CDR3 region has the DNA TGTGCCAGCAGCCCGCATCCGACGGATGAAAAACTGTTTTTT.

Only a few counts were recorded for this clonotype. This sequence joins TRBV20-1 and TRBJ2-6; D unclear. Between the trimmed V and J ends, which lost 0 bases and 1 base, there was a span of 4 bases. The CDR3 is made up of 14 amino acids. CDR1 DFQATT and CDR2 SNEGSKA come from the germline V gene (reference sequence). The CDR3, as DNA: TGCAGTGCTAGAGAGGGATCTGGGGCCAACGTCCTGACTTTC. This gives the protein CSAREGSGANVLTF.

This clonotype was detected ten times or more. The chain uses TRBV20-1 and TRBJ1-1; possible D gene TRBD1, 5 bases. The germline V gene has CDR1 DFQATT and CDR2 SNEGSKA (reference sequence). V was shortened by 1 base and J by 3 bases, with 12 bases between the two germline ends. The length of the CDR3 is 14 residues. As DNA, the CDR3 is TGCAGTGCTAGAGTCGGGGGGAAGGACACTGAAGCTTTCTTT. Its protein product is CSARVGGKDTEAFF.

The CDR3 reads CASSVEGLARVDTQYF. The CDR3 DNA is TGTGCCAGCAGCGTAGAAGGATTAGCGAGAGTGGATACGCAGTATTTT. The chain uses TRBV9 and TRBJ2-3; tentative D call: TRBD2 (5 bases). Deletions cut 0 bases from V and 6 bases from J, with 17 bases between. CDR3 length: 16 amino acids. CDR1 is SGDLS, CDR2 YYNGEE, per germline.

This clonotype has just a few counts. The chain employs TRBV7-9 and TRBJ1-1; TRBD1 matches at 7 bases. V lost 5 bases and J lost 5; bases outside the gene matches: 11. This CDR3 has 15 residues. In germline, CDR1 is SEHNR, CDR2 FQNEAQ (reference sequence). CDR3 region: CASSRPTGSGTEAFF. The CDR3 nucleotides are TGTGCCAGCAGCCGCCCGACAGGGTCGGGGACTGAAGCTTTCTTT.

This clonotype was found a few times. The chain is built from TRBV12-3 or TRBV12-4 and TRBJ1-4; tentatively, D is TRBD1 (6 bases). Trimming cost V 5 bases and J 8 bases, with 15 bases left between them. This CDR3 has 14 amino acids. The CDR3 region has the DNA TGTGCCAGCAGTGGGGGGGCGCTCGAAGAAAAACTGTTTTTT. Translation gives CASSGGALEEKLFF.